Each of the 9 T cell receptor beta chains below was sequenced from the same sample in a study of control samples from healthy donors and cancer patients. Here immunoSEQ multiplex PCR was the method, and the copy in TCRdb shows in-frame clones only, minus some. The sample consists of over 110,000 clones, about 85% of them appearing once. The sequenced sample consisted of blood. The source of these receptors is a woman younger than 45 in good health.

This chain links TRBV3-1 (or the pseudogene TRBV3-2) with TRBJ1-1, with D unresolved. Germline CDR1 is LGHDT and CDR2 is YNNKEL (reference sequence). Deletions cut 4 bases from V and 4 bases from J, with 16 bases between. The CDR3 spans 15 residues. CDR3 sequence: CASSPPGRVSTEAFF. The CDR3 DNA reads as TGTGCCAGCAGCCCTCCCGGACGGGTGAGCACTGAAGCTTTCTTT.

The chain carries TRBV30 and TRBJ1-1; tentative D call: TRBD1 (6 bases). This CDR3 has 13 residues. Trimming removed 1 base at V and 5 bases at J, with 11 bases between. CDR1 is GTSNPN, CDR2 SVGIG, per germline (reference sequence). The CDR3 here is CAWSEQGWTEAFF. The CDR3 nucleotides are TGTGCCTGGAGTGAACAGGGTTGGACTGAAGCTTTCTTT.

The rearrangement joins TRBV7-2 to TRBJ2-3; D is perhaps TRBD2 (5 bases). Germline V lookup: CDR1 SGHTA, CDR2 FQGNSA. CDR3 length equals 15 residues. The ends were cut back, 2 bases at V and 5 bases at J, with 14 bases in the middle. DNA of the CDR3: TGTGCCAGCAGCTTAATGTTCTTCGCGGGAGATACGCAGTATTTT. Amino acids: CASSLMFFAGDTQYF.

The chain couples TRBV18 to TRBJ2-1; D unclear. With 5 bases removed from V and 3 bases from J, the gap between germline ends came to 11 bases. CDR3 length: 14 residues. Germline V lookup: CDR1 KGHSH, CDR2 LQKENI. CDR3 in DNA: TGTGCCAGCTCAAGGGTAGGAATCTACAATGAGCAGTTCTTC. Protein: CASSRVGIYNEQFF.

The CDR3 DNA is TGTGCCAGCAGTAAGGCGGCCCAGAACACTGAAGCTTTCTTT. It yields the protein CASSKAAQNTEAFF. The rearrangement joins TRBV5-5 to TRBJ1-1; D gene ambiguous. This CDR3 region has 14 residues. V was trimmed by 5 bases and J by 1 base, leaving 12 bases between them. CDR1 is SGHKS, CDR2 YYEKEE, per germline (reference sequence).

This chain uses TRBV18 with TRBJ2-5; TRBD1 matches at 11 bases. This CDR3 is 17 amino acids long. J gave up 5 bases and V 4 bases, and 12 bases lay outside the gene matches. CDR1 is KGHSH, CDR2 LQKENI, per germline. Here the CDR3 reads CASSRLPGTGGVETQYF. In nucleotides, the CDR3 is TGTGCCAGCTCACGCCTCCCCGGGACAGGGGGTGTGGAGACCCAGTACTTC.

This chain connects TRBV15 to TRBJ1-4; D is ambiguous. CDR1 and CDR2 from the germline V gene are LNHNV and YYDKDF (reference sequence). The CDR3 has 15 residues. V was trimmed by 1 base and J by 0 bases, leaving 6 bases between them. CDR3 nucleotide sequence: TGTGCCACCAGCAGAGCCGGGACAACTAATGAAAAACTGTTTTTT. Its protein is CATSRAGTTNEKLFF.

The rearrangement uses TRBV30 and TRBJ1-2, with D uncertain. Germline values: CDR1 GTSNPN, CDR2 SVGIG (reference sequence). CDR3 size: 13 residues. V lost 0 bases and J 7 bases, leaving 12 bases between the germline ends. The CDR3 DNA is TGTGCCTGGAGTGTACTAGGGTCAGGTGGCTACACCTTC. Protein: CAWSVLGSGGYTF. Together with reference TRBV30 and TRBJ1-2, the CDR3 gives the full variable domain: SQTIHQWPATLVQPVGSPLSLECTVEGTSNPNLYWYRQAAGRGLQLLFYSVGIGQISSEVPQNLSASRPQDRQFILSSKKLLLSDSGFYLCAWSVLGSGGYTFGSGTRLTVV.

The chain couples TRBV28 to TRBJ2-1; a weak D match, TRBD2 (6 bases). CDR3 length: 14 amino acids. The germline V and J ends were trimmed by 5 bases and 4 bases, with 12 bases remaining between them. From germline, CDR1 is MDHEN and CDR2 SYDVKM. CDR3 loop: CASSLIGGYNEQFF. Here the CDR3 DNA reads TGTGCCAGCAGTCTAATCGGGGGATACAATGAGCAGTTCTTC.